One TCR beta chain is described in this entry. Its binding antigen is unknown. No base-level quality is on record; no much larger clone is a single base apart. The sample originates from a study of cytomegalovirus exposure and HLA in healthy donors (dated 2017 in TCRdb). Regarding the study in general: An earlier analysis of roughly 610 of the donors reported 276 Gb of sequence data and 95 million to 120 million unique TCR beta sequences obtained from about 180 million T cells. An early release covering over 500 HLA-typed donors comprised approximately 290 gigabases of sequencing data and around 85 million unique TCR sequences. Of the approximately 400 genotyped donors, approximately 81% were placed in the genetic ancestry cluster associated with self-reported Caucasian donors. The study aimed to test whether signatures of past pathogen exposure could be identified by cataloging public T cell receptors. The study used immunosequencing to profile the T cell repertoires of 600 to 850 subjects and linked those repertoires to cytomegalovirus serostatus. Along with the roughly 670-subject first cohort, a separate validation cohort of around 110 different subjects was used. High-throughput TCR immunosequencing, statistical association of individual TCRs with disease status, and machine learning were combined to predict cytomegalovirus infection status. A later analysis re-examined previously published TCR beta repertoires from several hundred donors and added high-resolution HLA genotyping to investigate patterns of TCR occurrence. Rather than drawing on any new phenotypic data, the later analysis identified candidate immune exposures from TCR beta sequences and the way those sequences occurred across donors. An earlier analysis of several hundred of the donors applied high-throughput TCR beta sequencing to assess whether each TCR beta V gene segment acted as functional or pseudogenic. Donor age, sex, ethnicity and CMV serostatus were compiled alongside the repertoire data. Genome-wide SNP genotypes for about 55% of the roughly 670 donors were used in a later genetic analysis, which treated that subset as a discovery cohort. Every discovery cohort repertoire had been produced on one sequencing platform. Both class I and class II loci were covered by HLA typing, at four-digit resolution. Typing coverage differed by locus: A, B, C, DRB1 and DQB1 were typed in about 620-630 donors, DQA1 in about 510, DPA1 in some 570, and DPB1 in approximately 450. Four or five DR-DQ haplotypes were handled as single units for association and clustering, since linkage in the cohort was strong. Among some 400 genotyped donors of the cohort, an average of 235,054 unique TCR beta nucleotide sequences were sequenced per donor, roughly 20% of them non-productive. What the study reported, not specific to this receptor: A later genetic analysis associated a missense DCLRE1C variant with V-gene and J-gene trimming of TCR beta chains, and an independent cohort replicated the association. Compared with equally common non-associated chains, HLA-associated TCR beta chains in a later analysis were more clonally expanded and had lower generation probabilities. In a later analysis, the rate of TCR association differed among HLA loci, with DRB1 alleles having the most associated TCRs and HLA-C alleles having the fewest. A later genetic analysis reported fewer N-insertions in productive TCRs among donors in an Asian-associated ancestry cluster than the approximately 700-donor mean. A cluster of highly shared sequence variants was judged likely to represent a technical artifact of the sequencing pipeline. A later analysis associated 15,000 or so TCR beta sequences with specific HLA alleles at a false discovery rate of 0.05. A later analysis found that most CMV-associated TCR beta chains appeared HLA-restricted, with HLA associations seemingly driven largely by CMV exposure. Roughly 17 rarely observed V segments, including chromosome 9 orphons, were excluded from the earlier analysis of about 610 of the donors because counts were too low. In an earlier analysis of some 550 of the donors, most TCR beta V segments were observed in productive rearrangements about 87% or about 30% of the time, broadly matching IMGT annotations. It was suggested by the authors that the approach could potentially be generalized to other disease states and immunological phenotypes. A further reported finding was that TCR beta sequences accurately predicted the HLA-A and HLA-B alleles for most subjects in the first cohort. According to a later analysis, parvovirus B19, influenza, CMV and Epstein-Barr virus appeared linked to several top co-occurrence clusters. In both the original and validation cohorts, the classifier was reported to diagnose cytomegalovirus status with high specificity and sensitivity. Immune exposure information for the cohort was limited to CMV serostatus. In this cohort, only TCR beta chains were sequenced, and detectable features were limited by the absence of alpha or paired-chain data. In vitro tests confirmed that a few of the cytomegalovirus-associated TCR beta chains recognize cytomegalovirus antigens. Most TCR sequences were observed very rarely across donors, whereas some public TCRs were present in many individuals. HLA typing was unavailable for some donors at each locus, so association tests used only the typed subset. When HLA alleles, especially DR and DQ, strongly co-occurred, attributing TCR associations to individual alleles was difficult. The study listed 164 TCR beta chains as associated with cytomegalovirus. Because the 87-base-pair reads could not distinguish some IMGT-functional V segments, including TRBV6-2 and TRBV6-3, those segments were excluded. Presence/absence analyses assumed roughly uniform sequencing depth across donors, an assumption that may not hold. Correlated functional status among segregating V segments might reflect linkage disequilibrium, but an unknown experimental factor could not be ruled out.

The cohort comprised some 680 healthy bone marrow donors. All cohort members were sampled while nominally healthy, although unrecorded immune exposures were likely present. The donor tested CMV seronegative and was one of the 352 seronegative cohort members. Each donor provided a peripheral blood sample, and peripheral blood mononuclear cells were used for TCR beta sequencing. Genomic DNA extraction from the blood cell samples was performed with the Qiagen DNeasy Blood Extraction Kit. Here V drops 1 base and J drops 4 bases, and the junction holds 14 bases not matched to any gene. The CDR3 runs 19 amino acids, cysteine and phenylalanine included. Only CDR3 DNA remains: 57 bases, in frame from the first base. The germline V gene sets CDR1 to SGHTS and CDR2 to YDEGEE. The library was generated by the immunoSEQ multiplex PCR assay. For the multiplex PCR, a mixture combining 60 forward primers for TCR Vbeta segments and 13 reverse primers for TCR Jbeta segments was used. The CDR3 region of rearranged TCR beta genes was amplified from genomic DNA by a multiplex PCR assay. The Illumina HiSeq System was used to sequence the amplified TCR beta libraries as 87-base-pair reads. Regarding the original processing steps: In a later analysis, tens of millions of unique TCR beta chains were counted across the 650 to 700 repertoires, and some 10 million of these chains were shared by at least two donors. Raw reads were error-corrected and collapsed into unique sequences by a nearest-neighbor algorithm in which closely related sequences were merged to remove PCR and sequencing errors. V, D and J gene segments were assigned by aligning CDR3 sequences to IMGT reference sequences. For a sequence to be retained, a match of at least six nucleotides to both a V gene segment and a J gene segment was required. Rearrangements were classified as productive when the CDR3 lacked stop codons and remained in frame with V and J, and all other rearrangements were classified as non-productive. Following IMGT convention, CDR3 was defined as the stretch from the second conserved V-encoded cysteine to the conserved J-encoded phenylalanine. The earlier analysis of about 590 of the donors excluded sequences that lacked an unambiguous match to a single V gene segment. An earlier analysis of around 600 of the donors classified V segments as functional when productive rearrangements were above 56.7% and as segregating when the standard deviation between donors was above 5%. A statistical classification framework was developed to diagnose cytomegalovirus status using the catalog of TCR beta chain sequences. V and J gene assignment, in a later analysis, came from comparing TCR nucleotide sequences with IMGT/GENE-DB human TR gene sequences. The TCRdist pipeline was used in a later analysis to assign CDR3 sequences and most-parsimonious VDJ recombination scenarios. In a later analysis, each TCR beta chain was defined by its CDR3 amino acid sequence together with its V-gene family, and reads without a unique V-gene family were excluded. A later analysis removed 500 to 650 highly shared, low-generation-probability nucleotide sequences to deal with suspected cross-contamination and a sequencing artifact. In a later analysis, a clonal expansion index for each public chain was calculated from normalized within-repertoire ranks of inferred template counts. Generation probabilities in a later analysis came from a VDJ recombination model fitted to out-of-frame rearrangements, and those results were checked against IGoR. A later analysis scored TCR-TCR, TCR-HLA and TCR-CMV co-occurrence with hypergeometric tests, applying a repertoire-size bias correction to TCR pairs. In a later analysis, false discovery rates were estimated by permuting HLA or CMV assignments 20 times. A later analysis grouped co-occurring TCRs with DBSCAN, adding TCRdist sequence similarity when clustering within HLA-allele-positive subsets. Co-occurrence clustering excluded repertoires with fewer than 30,000 or more than 120,000 public chains, plus five with anomalous nucleotide sharing. The table comes from immuneACCESS by way of TCRdb, which keeps in-frame sequences with V and J called. Part of the clones is missing from these tables; in studies checked, under half for an unresolved V gene and the rest for unknown reasons. V and J calls and clone size are those listed in that table; D and trimming were worked out from the DNA. Recorded for this sample are about 94,000 clones; around 66% of them occurred a single time. 3.9% of the sample goes to the ten largest clones.

This receptor was taken from a man aged 25 to 45 in good health and CMV-seronegative. The specimen was PBMCs. The chain is encoded by TRBV5-8 joined to TRBJ2-1, with TRBD2 matching 10 junction bases. CDR3 region: CASSLLASGSFLDYNEQFF. The sequenced DNA: TGTGCCAGCAGCTTGTTGGCTAGCGGGAGTTTTTTGGATTACAATGAGCAGTTCTTC.